The rows below give T cell receptor beta chains drawn from one sample of a study of blood T cell repertoires in COVID-19. Clones were sequenced by immunoSEQ multiplex PCR, and TCRdb holds only the in-frame ones, with some missing. Of some 220,000 clones listed, almost 85% are singletons. Specimen: peripheral blood. These receptor sequences come from a middle-aged man with acute or convalescent COVID-19. The conserved cysteine and the conserved F or W are not part of the CDR3 here.

J | V | CDR3
TRBJ2-1 | TRBV11-2 | ASSPSGGLRNEQF
TRBJ1-5 | TRBV19 | ASSIRTHSNQPQH
TRBJ2-2 | TRBV7-9 | ATFHVPSGGELF
TRBJ2-4 | TRBV27 | ASSSTLTVAKNIQY
TRBJ1-5 | TRBV28 | ASSSVARGGHQPQH
TRBJ2-1 | TRBV2 | ASSVGLAAINEQF
TRBJ2-1 | TRBV12-3/TRBV12-4 | ASRHGGNEQF
TRBJ2-7 | TRBV7-8 | ASRHDRSLSYEQY
TRBJ2-1 | TRBV6-6 | ASSTEGLPSYNEQF
TRBJ2-3 | TRBV6-2/TRBV6-3 | ASSREGRLSTDTQY
TRBJ1-3 | TRBV27 | ASRKSSGNTIY
TRBJ2-3 | TRBV28 | ASSNTGVMSTDTQY
TRBJ2-2 | TRBV18 | ASSPLSGAGTGELF
TRBJ1-4 | TRBV30 | AWSDNFSKLF
TRBJ1-1 | TRBV6-5 | ASSYTFVSETF
TRBJ2-7 | TRBV11-2 | ASSLSAYEQY
TRBJ2-1 | TRBV14 | ASSPWEGPSYNEQF
TRBJ2-5 | TRBV2 | ASSRTQETQY
TRBJ2-7 | TRBV11-2 | ASSLAGLAMSSYEQY
TRBJ2-1 | TRBV19 | ASSMRGNSYNEQF
TRBJ2-7 | TRBV27 | ASSPTDRGRRSSSYEQY
TRBJ2-5 | TRBV2 | ASSEIQGVGQETQY
TRBJ2-7 | TRBV13 | ASRWADSYEQY
TRBJ1-1 | TRBV6-5 | ASGTSWANTEAF
TRBJ1-1 | TRBV19 | ASSPRTGGYTEAF
TRBJ2-5 | TRBV28 | ASSSPGAGGAQPPETQY
TRBJ1-3 | TRBV9 | ASSLLDRLSGNTIY
TRBJ1-5 | TRBV28 | ASSLLQRPQH
TRBJ2-3 | TRBV6-1 | ASSVVRGGFADTQY
TRBJ1-2 | TRBV5-1 | ASSPGDFYT
TRBJ1-6 | TRBV3-1/TRBV3-2 | ASSQSTGGLIVGHSPLH
TRBJ1-2 | TRBV7-9 | ASSPQGVSGYT
TRBJ1-4 | TRBV6-1 | ASSEEGAVEKLF
TRBJ2-1 | TRBV6-4 | ASRRTAIYNEQF
TRBJ2-7 | TRBV11-2 | ASSLGNRGPYEQY
TRBJ1-4 | TRBV18 | ASSPLQGKDEKLF
TRBJ2-7 | TRBV19 | ASARGLEQY
TRBJ2-6 | TRBV5-1 | ASSRTAGGEANVLT
TRBJ2-7 | TRBV18 | ASSPTGTSDEQY
TRBJ1-2 | TRBV6-5 | AAVGQTYGYT
TRBJ2-7 | TRBV28 | ASSKGQGLPYEQY
TRBJ2-3 | TRBV19 | ASSVQFPQDTQY
TRBJ2-1 | TRBV14 | ASSQRTSSIHNEQF
TRBJ2-1 | TRBV19 | ASSIGLGQGPGGRYEQF
TRBJ1-4 | TRBV13 | ASSLRQGAEKLF
TRBJ1-1 | TRBV30 | AWSVLSGNTEAF
TRBJ2-7 | TRBV10-3 | AISGSGGREQY
TRBJ1-6 | TRBV20-1 | SASWGPRSPLH
TRBJ2-2 | TRBV7-6 | ASSSFGGANTGELF
TRBJ1-5 | TRBV2 | ASSAQRGGNQPQH
TRBJ1-6 | TRBV10-3 | AISRQGAGNNSPLH
TRBJ2-7 | TRBV7-7 | ASSLERVGAYEQY
TRBJ1-1 | TRBV2 | ASSIEDRGPNTEAF
TRBJ1-2 | TRBV6-5 | ASSHPTGAIYGYT
TRBJ2-2 | TRBV20-1 | SASRLAGVAGELF